The clone carrying this T cell receptor (beta chain) has at least ten counts. Its antigen remains unidentified. The data belong to a study of CD8 T cells in ankylosing spondylitis. Study-wide results and limits: Reported data indicate significant enrichment of disease-linked clones within matched ankylosing spondylitis synovial fluid. The authors found the disease-linked clones to be CD8+ and relatively rare in peripheral blood. There was a TCR beta motif, made of eight highly homologous variants, that appeared characteristic of ankylosing spondylitis blood.

Researchers built TCR beta libraries using quantitative 5'-RACE with molecular barcodes. TCRdb itself ran the 5' RACE reads through MiXCR, one entry per CDR3 protein. The profile shows more than 500,000 distinct CDR3 sequences, about 5.4% of them singletons. Sequenced sample: blood, either unsorted or a sorted T cell fraction (not recorded which). The receptor was derived from a male donor with ankylosing spondylitis.

CDR3 sequence (DNA): TGCGCCAGCAGCTCGGACAGGGAGGGCGGCTACACCTTC. It codes for CASSSDREGGYTF. The chain is built from TRBV5-1 and TRBJ1-2; TRBD1 aligns across 8 bases. Germline CDR1 SGHRS, CDR2 YFSETQ. CDR3 length: 13 amino acids. The J segment lost 8 bases and the V segment lost 3 bases, leaving 6 bases of the junction unmatched.